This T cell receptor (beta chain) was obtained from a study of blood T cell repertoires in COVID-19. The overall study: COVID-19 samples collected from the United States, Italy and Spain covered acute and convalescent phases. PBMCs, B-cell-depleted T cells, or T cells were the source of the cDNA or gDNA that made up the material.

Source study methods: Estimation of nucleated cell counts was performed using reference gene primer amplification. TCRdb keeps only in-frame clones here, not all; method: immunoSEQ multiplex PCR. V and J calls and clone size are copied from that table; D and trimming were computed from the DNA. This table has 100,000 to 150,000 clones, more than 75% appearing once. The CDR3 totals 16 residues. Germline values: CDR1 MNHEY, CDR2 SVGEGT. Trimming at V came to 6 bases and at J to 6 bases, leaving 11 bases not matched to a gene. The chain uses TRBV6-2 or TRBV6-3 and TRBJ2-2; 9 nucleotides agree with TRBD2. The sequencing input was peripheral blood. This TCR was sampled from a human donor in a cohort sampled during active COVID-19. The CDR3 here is CASSEGLAPFSGELFF. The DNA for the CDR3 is TGTGCCAGCAGCGAGGGACTAGCCCCGTTCTCCGGGGAGCTGTTTTTT.